Listed below are T cell receptor beta chains from one sample, sequenced in a study of blood T cell repertoires in COVID-19. Profiled with immunoSEQ multiplex PCR; TCRdb holds only in-frame clones, not every one. The data hold about 430,000 clones, with more than 70% observed a single time. Sequencing was carried out using PBMCs or T cells enriched from blood (not recorded which). These receptor sequences come from a young woman who had been exposed to COVID-19. CDR3s include the opening cysteine and the closing phenylalanine or tryptophan. D genes are given only for firm matches. Clone size is shown for a subset of rows, as once, few, many or a class of expanded clone.

V gene	D gene	CDR3 length	J gene	clone size	CDR3 DNA	CDR3 protein
TRBV9	TRBD2	17	TRBJ2-3	-	TGTGCCAGCAGCGTAGTAGGGACTAACCCCCGTACAGATACGCAGTATTTT	CASSVVGTNPRTDTQYF
TRBV5-1	-	14	TRBJ2-7	-	TGCGCCAGCAGCTTGGATGCAGGGGTCTACGAGCAGTACTTC	CASSLDAGVYEQYF
TRBV27	-	14	TRBJ2-7	-	TGTGCCAGCAGTGGCACAGGGCCCTCCTACGAGCAGTACTTC	CASSGTGPSYEQYF
TRBV28	TRBD1	15	TRBJ1-2	-	TGTGCCAGCAGCGCCTACAGGGGGCGTAACTATGGCTACACCTTC	CASSAYRGRNYGYTF
TRBV28	-	11	TRBJ1-1	-	TGTGCCAGCAGTTTAGGGAGAGAAGCTTTCTTT	CASSLGREAFF
TRBV5-8	TRBD1	16	TRBJ1-5	-	TGTGCCAGCAGCTTGGCCGCAGGGGGCCCCAATCAGCCCCAGCATTTT	CASSLAAGGPNQPQHF
TRBV7-6	-	16	TRBJ2-1	-	TGTGCCAGCAGCTTAGTCGTGCTCGGGGTCCACAATGAGCAGTTCTTC	CASSLVVLGVHNEQFF
TRBV27	-	14	TRBJ1-5	-	TGTGCCAGCGGTCCAACAGGTAGCAATCAGCCCCAGCATTTT	CASGPTGSNQPQHF
TRBV28	TRBD2	15	TRBJ2-3	-	TGTGCCAGCAACGAGCGGGGGGCCTACACAGATACGCAGTATTTT	CASNERGAYTDTQYF
TRBV6-1	-	17	TRBJ1-5	-	TGTGCCAGCAGTGGTAGTTACAGCAAACATAGCAATCAGCCCCAGCATTTT	CASSGSYSKHSNQPQHF
TRBV28	-	15	TRBJ2-1	once	TGTGCCAGCAGTTTCGAGCCGCCCCGCCACAATGAGCAGTTCTTC	CASSFEPPRHNEQFF
TRBV25-1	-	13	TRBJ1-1	-	TGTGCCAGCAGTGAAGCGGGGCAGGCTGAAGCTTTCTTT	CASSEAGQAEAFF
TRBV18	TRBD2	16	TRBJ2-3	-	TGTGCCAGCTCACCACGTCCTAGCGGGAGATGGGATACGCAGTATTTT	CASSPRPSGRWDTQYF
TRBV7-9	TRBD2	15	TRBJ2-3	once	TGTGCCAGCAGTCCGGGGGGACCTAGCACAGATACGCAGTATTTT	CASSPGGPSTDTQYF
TRBV7-2	TRBD2	16	TRBJ2-2	-	TGTGCCAGCAGGGGACTAGCGGGAGGGTTCTACGGGGAGCTGTTTTTT	CASRGLAGGFYGELFF
TRBV7-6	-	15	TRBJ2-3	-	TGTGCCAGCAGCTGGCCCGGGGGAGATGCAGATACGCAGTATTTT	CASSWPGGDADTQYF
TRBV9	TRBD2	14	TRBJ2-1	-	TGTGCCAGCAGCGGGCTAGCGGTGTACAATGAGCAGTTCTTC	CASSGLAVYNEQFF
TRBV19	-	17	TRBJ1-5	-	TGTGCCAGTCTCCCAACCAGGGGTTCTTTGAGCAATCAGCCCCAGCATTTT	CASLPTRGSLSNQPQHF
TRBV27	TRBD2	16	TRBJ2-3	-	TGTGCCAGCAGCTGGGAAGGGACTAGCCTCACAGATACGCAGTATTTT	CASSWEGTSLTDTQYF
TRBV28	TRBD1	14	TRBJ2-7	-	TGTGACAGTAGATGTGGGACAGGGGGTGTCGAGCAGTACTTC	CDSRCGTGGVEQYF
TRBV18	TRBD2	15	TRBJ2-3	-	TGTGCCAGCTCAATAAAAGCGGGAGGATCAGATACGCAGTATTTT	CASSIKAGGSDTQYF
TRBV3-1/TRBV3-2	TRBD2	17	TRBJ2-3	-	TGTGCCAGCAGCCAACTTCTGGGGACTAGCGTCACAGATACGCAGTATTTT	CASSQLLGTSVTDTQYF